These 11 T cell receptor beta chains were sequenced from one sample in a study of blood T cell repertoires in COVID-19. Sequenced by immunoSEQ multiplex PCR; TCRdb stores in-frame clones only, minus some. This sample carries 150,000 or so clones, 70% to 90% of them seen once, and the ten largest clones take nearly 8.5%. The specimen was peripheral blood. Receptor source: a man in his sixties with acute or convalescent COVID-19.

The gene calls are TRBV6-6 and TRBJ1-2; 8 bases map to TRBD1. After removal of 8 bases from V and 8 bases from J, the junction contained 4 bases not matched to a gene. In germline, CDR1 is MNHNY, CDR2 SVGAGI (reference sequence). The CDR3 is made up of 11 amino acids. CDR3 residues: CASGDRTGYTF. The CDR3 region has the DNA TGTGCCAGCGGGGACAGGACGGGCTACACCTTC.

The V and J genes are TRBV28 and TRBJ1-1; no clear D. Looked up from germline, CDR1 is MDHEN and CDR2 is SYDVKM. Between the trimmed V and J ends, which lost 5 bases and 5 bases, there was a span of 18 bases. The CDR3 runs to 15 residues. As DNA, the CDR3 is TGTGCCAGCAGTCTGCCACAGACGACGGGGACTGAAGCTTTCTTT. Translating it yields CASSLPQTTGTEAFF.

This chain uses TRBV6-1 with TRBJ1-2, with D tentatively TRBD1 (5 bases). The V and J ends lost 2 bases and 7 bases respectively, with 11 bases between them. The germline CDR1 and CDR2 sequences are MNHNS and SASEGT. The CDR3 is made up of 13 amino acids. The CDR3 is CASSEKGSVGYTF. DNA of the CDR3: TGTGCCAGCAGTGAAAAGGGGTCGGTTGGCTACACCTTC.

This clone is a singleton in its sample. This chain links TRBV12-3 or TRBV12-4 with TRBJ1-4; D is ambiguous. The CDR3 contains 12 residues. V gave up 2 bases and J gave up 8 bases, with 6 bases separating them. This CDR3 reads CASSLSLEKLFF. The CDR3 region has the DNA TGTGCCAGCAGTTTAAGTCTAGAAAAACTGTTTTTT.

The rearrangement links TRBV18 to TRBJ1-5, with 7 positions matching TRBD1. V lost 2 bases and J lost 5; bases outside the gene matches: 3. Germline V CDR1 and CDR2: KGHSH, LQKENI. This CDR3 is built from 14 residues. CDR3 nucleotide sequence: TGTGCCAGCTCACCAGGACAGGCCGATCAGCCCCAGCATTTT. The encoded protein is CASSPGQADQPQHF. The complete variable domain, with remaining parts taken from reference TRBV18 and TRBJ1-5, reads NAGVMQNPRHLVRRRGQEARLRCSPMKGHSHVYWYRQLPEEGLKFMVYLQKENIIDESGMPKERFSAEFPKEGPSILRIQQVVRGDSAAYFCASSPGQADQPQHFGDGTRLSIL.

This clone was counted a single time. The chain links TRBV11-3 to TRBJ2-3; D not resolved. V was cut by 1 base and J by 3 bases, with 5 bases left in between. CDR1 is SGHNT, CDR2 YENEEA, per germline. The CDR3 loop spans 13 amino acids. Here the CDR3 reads CASSLAGTDTQYF. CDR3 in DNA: TGTGCCAGCAGCTTAGCCGGTACAGATACGCAGTATTTT.

The CDR3 sequence is CASSPRVWETQYF. CDR3 DNA sequence: TGTGCCAGCAGCCCACGCGTCTGGGAGACCCAGTACTTC. The V call is TRBV14, the J call TRBJ2-5, with D unresolved. The CDR3 totals 13 residues. V shed 4 bases and J shed 5 bases, with 11 bases lying between them. CDR1 SGHDN and CDR2 FVKESK come from the germline V gene. The whole variable domain, filled in from reference TRBV14 and TRBJ2-5, reads EAGVTQFPSHSVIEKGQTVTLRCDPISGHDNLYWYRRVMGKEIKFLLHFVKESKQDESGMPNNRFLAERTGGTYSTLKVQPAELEDSGVYFCASSPRVWETQYFGPGTRLLVL.

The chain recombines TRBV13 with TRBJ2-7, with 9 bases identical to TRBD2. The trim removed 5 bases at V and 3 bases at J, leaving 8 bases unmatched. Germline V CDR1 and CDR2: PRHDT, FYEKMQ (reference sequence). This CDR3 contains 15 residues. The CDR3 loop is CASSDSGRLSYEQYF. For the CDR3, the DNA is TGTGCCAGCAGCGATAGCGGGAGACTGAGCTACGAGCAGTACTTC.

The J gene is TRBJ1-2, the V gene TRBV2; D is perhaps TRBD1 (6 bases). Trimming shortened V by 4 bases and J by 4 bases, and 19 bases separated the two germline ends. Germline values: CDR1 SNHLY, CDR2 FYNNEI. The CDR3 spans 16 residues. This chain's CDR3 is CASSVSGQKIGYGYTF. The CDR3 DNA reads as TGTGCCAGCAGTGTCTCCGGACAGAAAATTGGCTATGGCTACACCTTC.

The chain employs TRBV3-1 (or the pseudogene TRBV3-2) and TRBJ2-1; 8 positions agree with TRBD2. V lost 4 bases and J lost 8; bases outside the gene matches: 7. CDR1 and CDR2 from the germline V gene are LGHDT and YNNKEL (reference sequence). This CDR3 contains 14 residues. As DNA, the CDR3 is TGTGCCAGCAGCCCACTAGCGGCCCGGCATGAGCAGTTCTTC. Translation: CASSPLAARHEQFF.

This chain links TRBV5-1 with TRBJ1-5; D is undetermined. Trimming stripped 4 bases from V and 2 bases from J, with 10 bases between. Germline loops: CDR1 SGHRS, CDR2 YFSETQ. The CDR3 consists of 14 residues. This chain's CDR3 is CASSPGWGNQPQHF. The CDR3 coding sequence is TGCGCCAGCAGCCCGGGGTGGGGCAATCAGCCCCAGCATTTT.